This is a list of T cell receptor beta chains from one sample in a study of regulatory T cells in long-lasting Graves disease. TCRdb reanalysed the multiplex PCR reads using MiXCR and keeps one entry per CDR3 protein. This table holds hundreds of thousands of distinct CDR3 sequences, over 15% found once. This same sample was also taken into another study, of T cells in Graves' hyperthyroidism and ophthalmopathy.

The specimen was peripheral blood mononuclear cells (PBMCs), collected at new diagnosis, from a patient treated with antithyroid drugs. These receptor sequences come from a man aged 35-49 years with Graves disease. The conserved cysteine and the conserved F or W are not part of the CDR3 here. Not every row has a clone size; where given, it reads once, few, many or a size class.

>14|TRBV20-1|TRBJ2-6|few
SAADPRASGANVLT
>14|TRBV6-2/TRBV6-3|TRBJ1-5|few
ASSPLQGGGGQPQH
>11|TRBV6-5|TRBJ1-4|.
ASSYGRAGKLF
>12|TRBV3-1|TRBJ1-4|many
ASRDQASNEKLF
>11|TRBV11-3|TRBJ2-3|many
ASRPGGADTQY
>10|TRBV7-9|TRBJ2-7|few
ASSQREQGLY
>12|TRBV19|TRBJ2-5|few
ASSTGLAGRTQY
>13|TRBV9|TRBJ2-5|.
ASSVGPLTQETQY
>13|TRBV5-1|TRBJ2-1|many
ASTHGDRELDEQF
>12|TRBV6-1|TRBJ1-4|.
ASTMTAASEKLF
>13|TRBV18|TRBJ2-5|.
ASSPPHAGGETQY
>14|TRBV28|TRBJ1-5|many
ASRRAGGAGNQPQH
>14|TRBV20-1|TRBJ2-7|many
SAPRPGAGSSYEQY
>13|TRBV28|TRBJ1-4|many
ASSPYRQGNEKLF
>11|TRBV29-1|TRBJ2-1|many
SVGNGVDNEQF
>13|TRBV6-2/TRBV6-3|TRBJ2-7|.
ASIRAPGHGYEQY
>13|TRBV4-3|TRBJ1-5|many
ASSHYREANQPQH
>15|TRBV7-3|TRBJ1-1|.
ASSLSGTGEGNTEAF
>11|TRBV6-1|TRBJ1-5|few
ASTLAGNQPQH
>13|TRBV30|TRBJ2-3|many
ACSNLAGGPNTQY